These 30 T cell receptor beta chains were sequenced from one sample in a study of T cells in Graves' hyperthyroidism and ophthalmopathy. Amplification of TCR beta CDR3 regions used RNA as the template. A set of HTBI primers served as the primers for a first-round RT-PCR of the TCR CDR3. Using its own MiXCR run on the multiplex PCR reads, TCRdb lists one record per CDR3 protein. The data hold about 740,000 distinct CDR3 sequences, with about 15% observed a single time. Input material: blood. The receptor source for this set is a woman aged 18-29 years with Graves' hyperthyroidism.

At least ten counts were recorded for this clonotype. This chain links TRBV20-1 with TRBJ2-3; no definite D call. Germline loops: CDR1 DFQATT, CDR2 SNEGSKA (reference sequence). This CDR3 has 12 residues. Trimming removed 3 bases at V and 5 bases at J, with 9 bases between. This chain's CDR3 is CSASKSVDTQYF. CDR3 DNA: TGCAGTGCTAGTAAGAGTGTAGATACGCAGTATTTT.

The chain combines TRBV18 with TRBJ2-2; TRBD1 matches at 7 bases. This CDR3 region has 16 residues. Germline V gene sequence: CDR1 KGHSH, CDR2 LQKENI. Losses at the gene ends were 3 bases for V and 2 bases for J; bases not matched to a gene: 6. The CDR3 DNA is TGTGCCAGCTCACCGACGCAGGGGGAAAACACCGGGGAGCTGTTTTTT. Amino acid sequence: CASSPTQGENTGELFF.

In nucleotides, the CDR3 is TGTGCCAGCCTAACAGGGGGCGCTGGCACCGGGGAGCTGTTTTTT. It specifies CASLTGGAGTGELFF. The chain joins TRBV6-1 to TRBJ2-2, with TRBD1 identical over 9 bases. The CDR3 has 15 amino acids. With 8 bases clipped from V and 4 bases from J, the junction kept 8 bases outside the gene matches. The V gene's germline CDR1 is MNHNS and CDR2 SASEGT.

The CDR3 sequence is CASSLAQGYNEQFF. The CDR3 region has the DNA TGCGCCAGCAGCTTGGCCCAGGGTTACAATGAGCAGTTCTTC. J is TRBJ2-1 and V is TRBV5-1, with D possibly TRBD1 on 5 matching bases. The CDR3 has 14 amino acids. Trimming shortened V by 0 bases and J by 4 bases, and 8 bases separated the two germline ends. Per germline, CDR1 SGHRS and CDR2 YFSETQ.

This clonotype came up many times. This rearrangement joins TRBV7-2 to TRBJ2-7; D not resolved. Trimming pared 2 bases from V and 2 bases from J, leaving 10 bases between. CDR1 and CDR2 from the germline V gene are SGHTA and FQGNSA. The CDR3 covers 14 residues. CDR3 bases: TGTGCCAGCAGCTTACCCCCGCCCCCCTACGAGCAGTACTTC. Translated, it gives CASSLPPPPYEQYF.

This sequence joins TRBV5-5 and TRBJ2-1; either TRBD1 or TRBD2 may supply D (6 bases each). The CDR3 has 17 residues. V was pared by 3 bases and J by 7 bases, with 23 bases between. Germline values: CDR1 SGHKS, CDR2 YYEKEE (reference sequence). The CDR3 sequence: CASSSPPGGRSRNEQFF. In DNA, the CDR3 is TGTGCCAGCAGCTCGCCCCCCGGGGGCAGGAGCCGTAATGAGCAGTTCTTC.

Notes on this clonotype: A read error may account for a junction end that differs from germline. This chain uses TRBV7-8 with TRBJ1-1; maybe TRBD1 (6 bases). The V gene's germline CDR1 is SGHVS and CDR2 FQNEAQ. The CDR3 loop spans 15 amino acids. This CDR3 reads CASSLNGGPGTGAFF. The CDR3 nucleotides are TGTGCCAGCAGCTTAAATGGGGGGCCGGGAACTGGAGCTTTCTTT.

This clonotype was picked up one time. The V gene is TRBV18, the J gene TRBJ1-4; a possible D gene is TRBD1 (5 bases). V was clipped by 6 bases and J by 5 bases, with 13 bases between them. There are 14 residues in the CDR3. The V gene's germline CDR1 is KGHSH and CDR2 LQKENI. The CDR3 DNA is TGTGCCAGCTCCCCCGACAGAGCGAATGAAAAACTGTTTTTT. Residues: CASSPDRANEKLFF.

A few counts support this clonotype. The V gene is TRBV5-1, the J gene TRBJ2-3; 11 bases are shared with TRBD2. Germline V CDR1 and CDR2: SGHRS, YFSETQ. V shed 4 bases, J shed 6 bases, and the junction held 4 bases outside the gene matches. The CDR3 is 14 amino acids. The CDR3 DNA sequence: TGCGCCAGCAGCCGGGGACTAGCGGACGATACGCAGTATTTT. It is translated as CASSRGLADDTQYF.

Only a few counts were recorded for this clonotype. The J gene is TRBJ2-7, the V gene TRBV5-6; 13 bases match TRBD2. Germline V gene data show CDR1 as SGHDT and CDR2 as YYEEEE. CDR3 size: 18 residues. The J segment lost 0 bases and the V segment lost 1 base, leaving 7 bases of the junction unmatched. DNA of the CDR3: TGTGCCAGCAGCTTGAGTTCGGGACTAGCGGGATACTCCTACGAGCAGTACTTC. Encoded protein: CASSLSSGLAGYSYEQYF.

This clonotype was detected ten times or more. The chain joins TRBV20-1 to TRBJ2-5, with TRBD2 matching 11 bases. With V trimmed by 4 bases and J by 2 bases, 18 bases remained unmatched. CDR1 and CDR2 (germline): DFQATT, SNEGSKA (reference sequence). This CDR3 region has 19 residues. CDR3 protein: CSATDQGGVAGGGQETQYF. In DNA form, the CDR3 reads TGCAGTGCTACCGACCAGGGGGGGGTAGCGGGAGGGGGACAAGAGACCCAGTACTTC.

This clonotype was recorded at least ten times. V and J are TRBV11-2 and TRBJ2-3; possible D gene TRBD1, 5 bases. V lost 7 bases and J lost 3, with 11 bases in between. Germline CDR1 reads SGHAT; CDR2 reads FQNNGV. The CDR3 runs to 13 residues. The CDR3 bases are TGTGCCAGCACCACGAAGGGGACAGATACGCAGTATTTT. It is translated as CASTTKGTDTQYF.

This clonotype was detected many times. V is TRBV30 and J is TRBJ1-2; the D is unclear. Germline CDR1 GTSNPN, CDR2 SVGIG (reference sequence). V shed 2 bases and J shed 0 bases, with 13 bases lying between them. The length of the CDR3 is 15 residues. The DNA for the CDR3 is TGTGCCTGGAGTAGGGAGTTTATGGCTAACTATGGCTACACCTTC. Residues: CAWSREFMANYGYTF.

This clonotype has only a few counts. The chain has TRBV7-2 and TRBJ2-5; D gene uncertain. CDR3 length: 14 amino acids. CDR1 and CDR2 (germline): SGHTA, FQGNSA. The V gene lost 6 bases and the J gene lost 7 bases, with 18 bases spanning the gap. The CDR3 nucleotides are TGTGCCAGCAGTCCTGTTGAAGGTCAATGGACCCAGTACTTC. This gives the protein CASSPVEGQWTQYF.

This clonotype was recorded many times. The V call is TRBV27, the J call TRBJ2-7, with a tentative D call TRBD2 (6 bases). V was trimmed by 6 bases and J by 0 bases, leaving 18 bases between them. Germline assignment: CDR1 MNHEY and CDR2 SMNVEV (reference sequence). CDR3 length equals 16 residues. CDR3 sequence: CASSRTGGAYSYEQYF. The DNA for the CDR3 is TGTGCCAGCAGCCGAACGGGCGGGGCCTACTCCTACGAGCAGTACTTC.

The CDR3 region is CASSSRDRGKNTEAFF. The CDR3, as DNA: TGTGCCAGTAGTAGCCGGGACAGGGGCAAGAACACTGAAGCTTTCTTT. The J gene is TRBJ1-1, the V gene TRBV19, with TRBD1 matching 10 bases. Germline V CDR1 and CDR2: LNHDA, SQIVND (reference sequence). J was trimmed by 1 base and V by 4 bases; bases with no gene match: 6. The CDR3 loop spans 16 amino acids.

This clonotype was seen at least ten times. The V gene is TRBV30, the J gene TRBJ1-5, with D hard to call. V gave up 2 bases and J gave up 4 bases, with 9 bases separating them. This CDR3 is 13 amino acids long. Germline loops: CDR1 GTSNPN, CDR2 SVGIG (reference sequence). CDR3 sequence (DNA): TGTGCCTGGAGTCATAGGATTAATCAGCCCCAGCATTTT. Its protein is CAWSHRINQPQHF.

In regard to this clonotype: A far larger clone is only one base removed, so a read error is likely. The chain's CDR3 is CASSLHNTGELFF. The CDR3 DNA reads as TGTGCCAGCAGCCTCCATAACACCGGGGAGCTGTTTTTT. The chain joins TRBV14 to TRBJ2-2; no clear D. The CDR3 has 13 residues. V lost 4 bases, J lost 2 bases, and 5 bases lay in between. Germline assignment: CDR1 SGHDN and CDR2 FVKESK.

The table lists this clonotype with many counts. The chain recombines TRBV7-8 with TRBJ2-3; D remains ambiguous. CDR1 and CDR2 (germline): SGHVS, FQNEAQ. This CDR3 region has 13 residues. Trimming removed 1 base at V and 5 bases at J, with 7 bases between. The CDR3 DNA follows: TGTGCCAGCAGCTTAGAGCTTGTAGATACGCAGTATTTT. Its protein product is CASSLELVDTQYF.

The chain links TRBV24-1 to TRBJ2-5; 9 bases map to TRBD1. J gave up 6 bases and V 3 bases, and 7 bases lay outside the gene matches. Per germline, CDR1 KGHDR and CDR2 SFDVKD. The CDR3 totals 15 residues. CDR3 protein: CATSDRDRVGQTQYF. In nucleotides, the CDR3 is TGTGCCACCAGTGATCGGGACAGGGTCGGGCAGACCCAGTACTTC.

The chain employs TRBV18 and TRBJ2-7; D gene ambiguous. V lost 2 bases, J lost 4 bases, and 12 bases lay in between. There are 14 residues in the CDR3. The germline V gene has CDR1 KGHSH and CDR2 LQKENI. The CDR3 DNA follows: TGTGCCAGCTCACCAGGCTTGCAGAATTACGAGCAGTACTTC. Amino acid sequence: CASSPGLQNYEQYF.

This clonotype appeared many times. The chain joins TRBV15 to TRBJ1-1; D not certain. Trimming stripped 0 bases from V and 6 bases from J, with 14 bases between. CDR3 length: 15 amino acids. The V gene's germline CDR1 is LNHNV and CDR2 YYDKDF (reference sequence). The DNA of the CDR3 is TGTGCCACCAGCAGAGACCGGGGAGGATCGGCTGAAGCTTTCTTT. Residues: CATSRDRGGSAEAFF.

The chain joins TRBV12-3 or TRBV12-4 to TRBJ2-5; D is unresolved. Trimming took 3 bases from V and 1 from J, leaving 9 bases between them. The CDR3 spans 14 residues. As DNA, the CDR3 is TGTGCCAGCAGTTTCCGACGAATCCAAGAGACCCAGTACTTC. Protein sequence: CASSFRRIQETQYF.

This clonotype was found many times. The CDR3 loop reads CASRSPGAQPAAPSSDGYTF. In DNA form, the CDR3 reads TGTGCCAGCAGATCCCCGGGGGCGCAGCCAGCTGCTCCATCCAGTGATGGCTACACCTTC. J is TRBJ1-2 and V is TRBV7-9, with D maybe TRBD1 (6 bases). The germline gives CDR1 SEHNR, CDR2 FQNEAQ (reference sequence). The V end lost 6 bases, the J end lost 6 bases, and 35 bases lay between the germline ends. The CDR3 covers 20 residues.

Many counts were recorded for this clonotype. The CDR3 DNA sequence: TGCGCCAGCAGCTTGGGACTAATACCAGATACGCAGTATTTT. Translating it yields CASSLGLIPDTQYF. The rearrangement joins TRBV5-1 to TRBJ2-3; TRBD2 might be the D (5 bases). The V gene lost 0 bases and the J gene lost 4 bases, with 9 bases spanning the gap. The V gene's germline CDR1 is SGHRS and CDR2 YFSETQ. The CDR3 runs to 14 residues.

This clonotype came up many times. V and J are TRBV28 and TRBJ2-1, with D unresolved. Between the trimmed V and J ends, which lost 6 bases and 8 bases, there was a span of 11 bases. Germline CDR1 and CDR2: MDHEN and SYDVKM. The CDR3 sequence is 12 residues long. The CDR3 is CASSYSWYEQFF. The DNA of the CDR3 is TGTGCCAGCAGCTACAGCTGGTATGAGCAGTTCTTC.

This clonotype has only a few counts. The chain joins TRBV6-1 to TRBJ2-7; D remains unclear. There are 12 residues in the CDR3. Germline V gene sequence: CDR1 MNHNS, CDR2 SASEGT. V was trimmed by 6 bases and J by 5 bases, leaving 11 bases between them. The CDR3 coding sequence is TGTGCCAGCAGCCCCTCAGGTGACGAGCAGTACTTC. This codes for CASSPSGDEQYF.

This chain joins TRBV19 and TRBJ1-2; D is unclear. This CDR3 is built from 15 residues. Germline lookup yields CDR1 LNHDA and CDR2 SQIVND (reference sequence). Trimming removed 6 bases at V and 0 bases at J, with 14 bases between. As DNA, the CDR3 is TGTGCCAGTAGACCTACTGAGTTTTCTAACTATGGCTACACCTTC. It encodes CASRPTEFSNYGYTF.

This clonotype was found many times. This sequence joins TRBV20-1 and TRBJ2-5; D is unclear. The CDR3 spans 11 residues. Germline V gene lookup returns CDR1 DFQATT and CDR2 SNEGSKA (reference sequence). The V end lost 0 bases, the J end lost 5 bases, and 4 bases lay between the germline ends. CDR3 DNA sequence: TGCAGTGCTAGAGATCGGGAGACCCAGTACTTC. This translates into CSARDRETQYF.

This chain's CDR3 is CRERRQPGLAGVVVEQFF. CDR3 bases: TGCAGAGAAAGGCGACAGCCGGGACTAGCGGGAGTGGTCGTAGAGCAGTTCTTC. The chain uses TRBV20-1 and TRBJ2-1, with 14 bases identical to TRBD2. Per germline, CDR1 DFQATT and CDR2 SNEGSKA (reference sequence). The CDR3 sequence is 18 residues long.